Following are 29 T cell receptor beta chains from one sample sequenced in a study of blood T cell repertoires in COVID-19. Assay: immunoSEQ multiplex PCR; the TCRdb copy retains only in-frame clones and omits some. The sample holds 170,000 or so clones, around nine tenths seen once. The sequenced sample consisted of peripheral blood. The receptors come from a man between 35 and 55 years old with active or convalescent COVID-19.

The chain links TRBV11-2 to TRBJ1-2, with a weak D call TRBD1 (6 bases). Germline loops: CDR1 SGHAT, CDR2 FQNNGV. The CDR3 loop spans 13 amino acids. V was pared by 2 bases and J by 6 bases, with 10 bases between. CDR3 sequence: CASSLNRVNGYTF. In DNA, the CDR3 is TGTGCCAGCAGCTTAAACAGGGTGAATGGCTACACCTTC.

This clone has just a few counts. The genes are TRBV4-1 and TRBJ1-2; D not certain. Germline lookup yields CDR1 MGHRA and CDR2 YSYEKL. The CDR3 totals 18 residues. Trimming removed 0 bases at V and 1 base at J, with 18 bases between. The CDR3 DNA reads TGCGCCAGCAGCCAAGAAAAGCTGGCGCAGGCTTTTAACTATGGCTACACCTTC. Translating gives CASSQEKLAQAFNYGYTF.

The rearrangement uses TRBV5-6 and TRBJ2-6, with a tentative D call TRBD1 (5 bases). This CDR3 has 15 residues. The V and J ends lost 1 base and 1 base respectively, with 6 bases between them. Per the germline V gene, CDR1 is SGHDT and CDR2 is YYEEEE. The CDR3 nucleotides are TGTGCCAGCAGCTTGCGGACATCTGGGGCCAACGTCCTGACTTTC. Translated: CASSLRTSGANVLTF.

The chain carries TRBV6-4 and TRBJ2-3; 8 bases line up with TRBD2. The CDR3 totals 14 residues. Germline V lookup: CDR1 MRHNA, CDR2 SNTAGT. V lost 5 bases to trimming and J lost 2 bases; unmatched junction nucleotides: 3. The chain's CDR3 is CASSFSGATDTQYF. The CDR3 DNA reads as TGTGCCAGCAGTTTTAGCGGGGCCACAGATACGCAGTATTTT.

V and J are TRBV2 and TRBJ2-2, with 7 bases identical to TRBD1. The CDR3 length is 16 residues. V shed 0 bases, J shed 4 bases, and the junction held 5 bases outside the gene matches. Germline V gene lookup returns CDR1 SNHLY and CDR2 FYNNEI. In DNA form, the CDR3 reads TGTGCCAGCAGTGAAGCAAGACAGGGAGTCACCGGGGAGCTGTTTTTT. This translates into CASSEARQGVTGELFF.

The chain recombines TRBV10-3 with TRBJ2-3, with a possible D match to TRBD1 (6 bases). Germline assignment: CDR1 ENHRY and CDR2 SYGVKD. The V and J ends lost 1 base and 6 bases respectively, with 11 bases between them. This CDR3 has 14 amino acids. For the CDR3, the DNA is TGTGCCATCAGTGAGTTCGCAGGGGTGGATACGCAGTATTTT. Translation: CAISEFAGVDTQYF.

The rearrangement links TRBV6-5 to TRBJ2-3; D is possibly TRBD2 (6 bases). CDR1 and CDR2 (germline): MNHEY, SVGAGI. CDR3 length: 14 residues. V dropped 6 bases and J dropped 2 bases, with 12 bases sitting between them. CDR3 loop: CASRLLAFTDTQYF. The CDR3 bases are TGTGCCAGCAGACTACTAGCTTTCACAGATACGCAGTATTTT.

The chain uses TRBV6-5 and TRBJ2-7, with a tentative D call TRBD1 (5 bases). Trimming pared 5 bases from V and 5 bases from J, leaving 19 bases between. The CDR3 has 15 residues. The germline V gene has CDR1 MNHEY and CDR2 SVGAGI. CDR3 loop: CASSTQGLVLHEQYF. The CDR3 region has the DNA TGTGCCAGCAGTACTCAGGGATTAGTCCTCCACGAGCAGTACTTC.

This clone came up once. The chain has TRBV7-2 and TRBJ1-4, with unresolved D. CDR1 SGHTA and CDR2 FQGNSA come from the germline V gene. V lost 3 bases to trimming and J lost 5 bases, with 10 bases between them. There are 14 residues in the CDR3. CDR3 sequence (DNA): TGTGCCAGCAGCTTTTCCCAGAAGAATGAAAAACTGTTTTTT. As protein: CASSFSQKNEKLFF. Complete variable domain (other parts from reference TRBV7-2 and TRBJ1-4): GAGVSQSPSNKVTEKGKDVELRCDPISGHTALYWYRQSLGQGLEFLIYFQGNSAPDKSGLPSDRFSAERTGGSVSTLTIQRTQQEDSAVYLCASSFSQKNEKLFFGSGTQLSVL.

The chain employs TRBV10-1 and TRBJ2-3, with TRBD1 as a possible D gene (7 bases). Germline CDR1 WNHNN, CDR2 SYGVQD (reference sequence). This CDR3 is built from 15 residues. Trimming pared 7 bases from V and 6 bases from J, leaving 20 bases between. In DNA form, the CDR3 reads TGCGCCAGCATCCAGGGGGGTTTCTCTGTGGATACGCAGTATTTT. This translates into CASIQGGFSVDTQYF.

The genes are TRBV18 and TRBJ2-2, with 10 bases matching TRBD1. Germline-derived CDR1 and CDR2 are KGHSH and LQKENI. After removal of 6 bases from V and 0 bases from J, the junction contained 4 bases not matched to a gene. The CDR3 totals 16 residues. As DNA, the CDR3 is TGTGCCAGCTCCCTGACAGGGGGCTCGAACACCGGGGAGCTGTTTTTT. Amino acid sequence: CASSLTGGSNTGELFF.

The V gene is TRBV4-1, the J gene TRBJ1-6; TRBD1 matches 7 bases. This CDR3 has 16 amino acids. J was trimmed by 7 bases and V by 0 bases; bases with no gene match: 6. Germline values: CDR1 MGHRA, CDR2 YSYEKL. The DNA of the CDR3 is TGCGCCAGCAGCCAAGATCTGATGACAGGGAATTCACCCCTCCACTTT. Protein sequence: CASSQDLMTGNSPLHF.

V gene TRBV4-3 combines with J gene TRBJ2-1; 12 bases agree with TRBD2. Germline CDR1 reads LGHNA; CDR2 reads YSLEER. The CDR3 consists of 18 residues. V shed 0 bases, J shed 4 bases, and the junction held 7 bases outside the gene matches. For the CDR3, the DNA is TGCGCCAGCAGCCAAGATGCCCCCCTAGCGGGGGGGTACAATGAGCAGTTCTTC. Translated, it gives CASSQDAPLAGGYNEQFF.

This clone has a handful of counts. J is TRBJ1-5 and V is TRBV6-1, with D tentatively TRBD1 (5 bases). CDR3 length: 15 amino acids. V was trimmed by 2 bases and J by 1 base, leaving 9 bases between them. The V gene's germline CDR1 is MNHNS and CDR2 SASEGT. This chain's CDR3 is CASSELTASNQPQHF. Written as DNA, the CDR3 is TGTGCCAGCAGTGAACTGACAGCGAGCAATCAGCCCCAGCATTTT.

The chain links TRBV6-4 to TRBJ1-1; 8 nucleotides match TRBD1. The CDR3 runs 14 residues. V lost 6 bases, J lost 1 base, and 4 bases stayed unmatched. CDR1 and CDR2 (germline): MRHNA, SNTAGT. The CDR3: CASSRDRRNTEAFF. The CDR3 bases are TGTGCCAGCAGCCGGGACAGGAGGAACACTGAAGCTTTCTTT.

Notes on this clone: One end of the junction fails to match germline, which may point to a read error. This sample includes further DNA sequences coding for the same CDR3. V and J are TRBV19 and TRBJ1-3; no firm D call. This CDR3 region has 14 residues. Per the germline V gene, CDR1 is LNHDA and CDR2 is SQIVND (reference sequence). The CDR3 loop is CASSIGGHGNTIYF. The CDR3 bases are TGTGCCAGCAGTATAGGAGGGCATGGAAACACCATATATTTT.

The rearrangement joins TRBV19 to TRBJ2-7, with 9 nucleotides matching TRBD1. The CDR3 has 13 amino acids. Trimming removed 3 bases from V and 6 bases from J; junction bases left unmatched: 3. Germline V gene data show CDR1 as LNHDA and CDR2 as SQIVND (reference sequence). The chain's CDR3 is CASSMGQGTEQYF. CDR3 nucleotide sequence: TGTGCCAGTAGTATGGGACAGGGAACCGAGCAGTACTTC.

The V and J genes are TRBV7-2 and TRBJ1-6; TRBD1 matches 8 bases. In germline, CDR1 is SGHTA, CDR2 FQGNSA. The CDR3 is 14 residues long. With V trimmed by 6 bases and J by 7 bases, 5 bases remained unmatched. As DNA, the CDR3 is TGTGCCAGCAGGTACCGGGACAGGAATTCACCCCTCCACTTT. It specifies CASRYRDRNSPLHF.

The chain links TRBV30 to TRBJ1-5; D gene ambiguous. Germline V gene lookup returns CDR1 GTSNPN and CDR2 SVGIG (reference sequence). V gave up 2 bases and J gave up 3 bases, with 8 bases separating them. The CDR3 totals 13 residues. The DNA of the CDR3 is TGTGCCTGGAGTAGCCATCCCAATCAGCCCCAGCATTTT. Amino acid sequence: CAWSSHPNQPQHF.

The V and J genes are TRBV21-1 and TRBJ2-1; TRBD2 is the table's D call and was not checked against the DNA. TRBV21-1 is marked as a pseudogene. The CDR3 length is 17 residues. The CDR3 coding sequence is TGTGCCAGCAGCAAAAGTAGCGGGGTTTGCTCCTACAATGAGCAGTTCTTC. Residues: CASSKSSGVCSYNEQFF.

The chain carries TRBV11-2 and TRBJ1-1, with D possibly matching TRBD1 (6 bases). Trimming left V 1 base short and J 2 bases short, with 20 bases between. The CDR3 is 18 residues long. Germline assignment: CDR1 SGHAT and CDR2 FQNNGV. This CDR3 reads CASSLVVPGGLINTEAFF. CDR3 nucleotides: TGTGCCAGCAGCTTAGTGGTCCCCGGGGGGCTTATCAACACTGAAGCTTTCTTT.

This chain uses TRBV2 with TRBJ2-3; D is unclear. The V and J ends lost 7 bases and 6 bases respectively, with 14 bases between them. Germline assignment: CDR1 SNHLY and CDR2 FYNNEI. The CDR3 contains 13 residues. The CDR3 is CASTRLPGDTQYF. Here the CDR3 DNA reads TGTGCCAGCACGAGGCTTCCTGGGGATACGCAGTATTTT.

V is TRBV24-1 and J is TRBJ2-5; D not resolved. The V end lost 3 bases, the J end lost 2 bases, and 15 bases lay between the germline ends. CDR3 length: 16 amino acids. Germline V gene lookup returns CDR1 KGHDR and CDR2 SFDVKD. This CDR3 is CATSDQRVTRQETQYF. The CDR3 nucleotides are TGTGCCACCAGTGATCAAAGAGTCACCCGGCAAGAGACCCAGTACTTC.

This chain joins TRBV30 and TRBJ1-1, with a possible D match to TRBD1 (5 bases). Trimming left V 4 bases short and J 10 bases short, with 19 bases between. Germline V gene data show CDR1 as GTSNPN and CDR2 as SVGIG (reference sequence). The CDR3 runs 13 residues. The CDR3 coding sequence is TGTGCCTGGACCCTACCCCCGGACATTGGAGCTTTCTTT. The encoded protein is CAWTLPPDIGAFF.

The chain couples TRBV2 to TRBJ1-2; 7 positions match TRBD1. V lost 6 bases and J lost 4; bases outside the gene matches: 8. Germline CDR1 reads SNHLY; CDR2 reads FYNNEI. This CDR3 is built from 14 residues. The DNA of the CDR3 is TGTGCCAGCAGGGATTCCGGGACAGCCTATGGCTACACCTTC. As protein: CASRDSGTAYGYTF. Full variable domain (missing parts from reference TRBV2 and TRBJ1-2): EPEVTQTPSHQVTQMGQEVILRCVPISNHLYFYWYRQILGQKVEFLVSFYNNEISEKSEIFDDQFSVERPDGSNFTLKIRSTKLEDSAMYFCASRDSGTAYGYTFGSGTRLTVV.

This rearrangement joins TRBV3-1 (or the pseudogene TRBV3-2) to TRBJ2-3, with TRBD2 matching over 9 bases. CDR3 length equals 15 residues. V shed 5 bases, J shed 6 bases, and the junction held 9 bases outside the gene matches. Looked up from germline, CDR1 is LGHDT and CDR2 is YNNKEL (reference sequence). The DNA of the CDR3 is TGTGCCAGCAGCGACCCGGGACTAGCTGTGGATACGCAGTATTTT. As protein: CASSDPGLAVDTQYF.

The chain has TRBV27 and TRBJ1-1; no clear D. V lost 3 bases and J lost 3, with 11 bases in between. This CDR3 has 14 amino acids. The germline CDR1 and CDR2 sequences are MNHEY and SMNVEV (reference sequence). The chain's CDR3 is CASSLSGIHTEAFF. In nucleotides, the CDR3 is TGTGCCAGCAGTTTGTCGGGAATCCACACTGAAGCTTTCTTT.

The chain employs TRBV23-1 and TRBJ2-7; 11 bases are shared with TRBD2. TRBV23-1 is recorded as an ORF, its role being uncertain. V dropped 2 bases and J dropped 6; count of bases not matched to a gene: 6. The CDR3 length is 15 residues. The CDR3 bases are TGCGCCAGCAGTCAAGGGCTAGCGGGGGGACCCGAGCAGTACTTC. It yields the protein CASSQGLAGGPEQYF.

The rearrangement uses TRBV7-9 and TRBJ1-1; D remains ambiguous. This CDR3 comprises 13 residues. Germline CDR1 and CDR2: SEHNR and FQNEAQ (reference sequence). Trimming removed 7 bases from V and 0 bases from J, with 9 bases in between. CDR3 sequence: CASKESLNTEAFF. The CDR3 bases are TGTGCCAGCAAGGAGAGTTTGAACACTGAAGCTTTCTTT. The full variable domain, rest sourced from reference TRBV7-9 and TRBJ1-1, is DTGVSQNPRHKITKRGQNVTFRCDPISEHNRLYWYRQTLGQGPEFLTYFQNEAQLEKSRLLSDRFSAERPKGSFSTLEIQRTEQGDSAMYLCASKESLNTEAFFGQGTRLTVV.